Below, 26 T cell receptor beta chains from the same sample are listed, as sequenced in a study of cytomegalovirus exposure and HLA in healthy donors. The assay was immunoSEQ multiplex PCR, and TCRdb's table has in-frame clones only and misses some. The sample holds about 140,000 clones, approximately 84% seen once. The sequencing input was PBMCs. These receptors all come from a woman in her thirties in good health and CMV-seronegative.

The V and J genes are TRBV18 and TRBJ2-5; possible D gene TRBD2, 7 bases. Looked up from germline, CDR1 is KGHSH and CDR2 is LQKENI. The germline V and J ends were trimmed by 3 bases and 1 base, with 15 bases remaining between them. This CDR3 is 16 amino acids long. CDR3 sequence: CASSPPGGAPQETQYF. As DNA, the CDR3 is TGTGCCAGCTCACCTCCTGGGGGGGCTCCCCAAGAGACCCAGTACTTC.

The chain couples TRBV5-8 to TRBJ1-4; perhaps TRBD1 as D (6 bases). Germline values: CDR1 SGHTS, CDR2 YDEGEE. The CDR3 has 15 residues. V was shortened by 3 bases and J by 8 bases, with 17 bases between the two germline ends. The CDR3 DNA reads TGTGCCAGCAGCTCAGGGGATCGGGCGCGGGAAAAACTGTTTTTT. Its translation is CASSSGDRAREKLFF.

In this sample, this clone turned up once. The V call is TRBV19, the J call TRBJ1-1; D is possibly TRBD1 (5 bases). CDR1 is LNHDA, CDR2 SQIVND, per germline (reference sequence). The CDR3 has 14 amino acids. The germline V and J ends were trimmed by 7 bases and 1 base, with 13 bases remaining between them. This chain's CDR3 is CASTLWGGNTEAFF. CDR3 in DNA: TGTGCCAGTACCCTTTGGGGGGGGAACACTGAAGCTTTCTTT. Complete variable domain (other parts from reference TRBV19 and TRBJ1-1): DGGITQSPKYLFRKEGQNVTLSCEQNLNHDAMYWYRQDPGQGLRLIYYSQIVNDFQKGDIAEGYSVSREKKESFPLTVTSAQKNPTAFYLCASTLWGGNTEAFFGQGTRLTVV.

The gene calls are TRBV19 and TRBJ2-7, with a possible D match to TRBD1 (5 bases). Germline V gene lookup returns CDR1 LNHDA and CDR2 SQIVND (reference sequence). The CDR3 extends over 15 amino acids. With 6 bases removed from V and 6 bases from J, the gap between germline ends came to 21 bases. The CDR3 nucleotides read TGTGCCAGTAGCCTCACGACAGTGGGCAGAGTCGAGCAGTACTTC. It yields the protein CASSLTTVGRVEQYF.

The rearrangement links TRBV4-3 to TRBJ2-7, with D tentatively TRBD1 (5 bases). The CDR3 is made up of 15 amino acids. Germline lookup yields CDR1 LGHNA and CDR2 YSLEER. The V end lost 0 bases, the J end lost 2 bases, and 11 bases lay between the germline ends. CDR3 region: CASSQEWQGTYEQYF. For the CDR3, the DNA is TGCGCCAGCAGCCAAGAATGGCAGGGCACCTACGAGCAGTACTTC.

The count of this clone is one. The J gene is TRBJ1-2, the V gene TRBV5-1; 10 bases align to TRBD1. Germline V CDR1 and CDR2: SGHRS, YFSETQ. The CDR3 sequence is 16 residues long. With V trimmed by 0 bases and J by 4 bases, 6 bases remained unmatched. In DNA, the CDR3 is TGCGCCAGCAGCTTGGCCTCCGGACAGGGGGTCTATGGCTACACCTTC. Protein product: CASSLASGQGVYGYTF.

The gene calls are TRBV2 and TRBJ2-2; TRBD2 matches 14 bases. Germline V gives CDR1 SNHLY, CDR2 FYNNEI. The CDR3 length is 17 residues. The ends lost 6 bases at V and 2 bases at J; junction bases unmatched: 5. CDR3 region: CASRRGLAGANTGELFF. In DNA, the CDR3 is TGTGCCAGCAGACGGGGACTAGCGGGGGCCAACACCGGGGAGCTGTTTTTT.

The chain combines TRBV12-5 with TRBJ1-2; 10 bases are a match to TRBD1. The ends lost 3 bases at V and 3 bases at J; junction bases unmatched: 10. This CDR3 spans 17 amino acids. The germline V gene encodes CDR1 LGHNT and CDR2 FRNRAP. The CDR3 coding sequence is TGTGCTAGTGGTTTCGCGGACAGGGGGATCCGGGACTATGGCTACACCTTC. This sequence encodes CASGFADRGIRDYGYTF.

A remark on this clone: Compared with germline, one end of the junction differs, possibly owing to a read error. The J gene is TRBJ2-3, the V gene TRBV7-9, with 8 bases identical to TRBD2. There are 16 residues in the CDR3. Per germline, CDR1 SEHNR and CDR2 FQNEAQ (reference sequence). CDR3 region: CASSLGAFSGLGGLDF. DNA for the CDR3: TGTGCCAGCAGCTTAGGAGCCTTTTCGGGACTAGGGGGATTGGATTTT.

The CDR3 DNA sequence: TGTGCCAGCAGTTACCGACCGGACAGGGGGCAGGATGAGCAGTTCTTC. Amino acids: CASSYRPDRGQDEQFF. The chain links TRBV6-6 to TRBJ2-1, with 11 bases lining up with TRBD1. This CDR3 spans 16 amino acids. The V gene end was trimmed by 2 bases and the J gene end by 8 bases; junction bases not matched to a gene: 8. From germline, CDR1 is MNHNY and CDR2 SVGAGI (reference sequence).

The CDR3 here is CASSSGGTWGSGNTIYF. The CDR3 coding sequence is TGTGCCAGCAGTTCTGGGGGGACCTGGGGCTCTGGAAACACCATATATTTT. The chain couples TRBV28 to TRBJ1-3; the D gene is possibly TRBD1 (5 bases). With 4 bases removed from V and 0 bases from J, the gap between germline ends came to 16 bases. Germline CDR1 MDHEN, CDR2 SYDVKM. CDR3 length: 17 amino acids.

V and J are TRBV6-6 and TRBJ1-1; D is possibly TRBD1 (5 bases). CDR1 is MNHNY, CDR2 SVGAGI, per germline (reference sequence). Between the trimmed V and J ends, which lost 6 bases and 6 bases, there was a span of 17 bases. CDR3 length: 14 residues. CDR3 region: CASRLDSEMAEAFF. The CDR3 DNA sequence: TGTGCCAGCAGACTCGACAGTGAAATGGCTGAAGCTTTCTTT.

The genes are TRBV28 and TRBJ1-4; D possibly corresponds to TRBD1 (6 bases). The V and J ends lost 2 bases and 0 bases respectively, with 10 bases between them. Germline CDR1 MDHEN, CDR2 SYDVKM. The CDR3 sequence is 16 residues long. CDR3 sequence (DNA): TGTGCCAGCAGTTTAGTGGGACACGCAACTAATGAAAAACTGTTTTTT. This encodes CASSLVGHATNEKLFF.

The CDR3 bases are TGTGCCAGCAGTTTTCGTTCTGGGGGGGGATATGGCTACACCTTC. Its protein product is CASSFRSGGGYGYTF. The chain combines TRBV7-2 with TRBJ1-2, with TRBD1 as a possible D gene (5 bases). Germline values: CDR1 SGHTA, CDR2 FQGNSA. V was clipped by 6 bases and J by 5 bases, with 19 bases between them. This CDR3 has 15 residues.

The chain carries TRBV9 and TRBJ2-1; 12 bases are shared with TRBD2. CDR3 length: 17 residues. J lost 7 bases, V lost 0 bases, and 8 bases had no gene match. Germline-derived CDR1 and CDR2 are SGDLS and YYNGEE. CDR3 bases: TGTGCCAGCAGCGTAGGTTTTGGGCTAGCGGGGGGGAATGAGCAGTTCTTC. It yields the protein CASSVGFGLAGGNEQFF. Full variable domain (outside the CDR3, taken from reference TRBV9 and TRBJ2-1): DSGVTQTPKHLITATGQRVTLRCSPRSGDLSVYWYQQSLDQGLQFLIQYYNGEERAKGNILERFSAQQFPDLHSELNLSSLELGDSALYFCASSVGFGLAGGNEQFFGPGTRLTVL.

This chain joins TRBV5-6 and TRBJ1-1; 9 bases match TRBD1. Germline V CDR1 and CDR2: SGHDT, YYEEEE. The CDR3 has 16 amino acids. Unmatched junction bases numbered 12, after V lost 9 bases and J lost 0 bases. The CDR3 protein is CATAPGQGQMNTEAFF. DNA for the CDR3: TGTGCCACTGCTCCGGGACAGGGCCAAATGAACACTGAAGCTTTCTTT.

The chain links TRBV2 to TRBJ1-5; D is possibly TRBD1 (6 bases). Germline values: CDR1 SNHLY, CDR2 FYNNEI. This CDR3 has 14 amino acids. The germline V and J ends were trimmed by 3 bases and 9 bases, with 15 bases remaining between them. Here the CDR3 reads CASSDEQGVGPQHF. The CDR3 DNA reads as TGTGCCAGCAGTGATGAACAGGGCGTTGGGCCCCAGCATTTT.

The V and J genes are TRBV5-6 and TRBJ1-3; the D gene is possibly TRBD1 (6 bases). This CDR3 has 16 residues. V was clipped by 0 bases and J by 0 bases, with 10 bases between them. Germline V gene lookup returns CDR1 SGHDT and CDR2 YYEEEE. The CDR3 protein is CASSLVQGRSGNTIYF. CDR3 coding DNA: TGTGCCAGCAGCTTGGTTCAGGGGCGCTCTGGAAACACCATATATTTT.

This clone was recorded at least ten times. The genes are TRBV2 and TRBJ1-6; TRBD1 agrees at 9 bases. CDR3 length equals 15 residues. The ends lost 4 bases at V and 9 bases at J; junction bases unmatched: 7. Germline V gene sequence: CDR1 SNHLY, CDR2 FYNNEI. DNA for the CDR3: TGTGCCAGCAGTGGGCAGGGACAGGGCTCTTCACCCCTCCACTTT. It encodes CASSGQGQGSSPLHF.

This chain joins TRBV4-1 and TRBJ2-5, with D maybe TRBD1 (7 bases). V was trimmed by 0 bases and J by 0 bases, leaving 14 bases between them. The CDR3 sequence is 17 residues long. Germline CDR1 MGHRA, CDR2 YSYEKL. The CDR3 reads CASSQEEGTAYQETQYF. As DNA, the CDR3 is TGCGCCAGCAGCCAAGAGGAGGGGACAGCGTACCAAGAGACCCAGTACTTC.

The chain carries TRBV2 and TRBJ1-4; 9 nucleotides match TRBD1. The CDR3 loop spans 14 amino acids. The J segment lost 5 bases and the V segment lost 7 bases, leaving 5 bases of the junction unmatched. Per the germline V gene, CDR1 is SNHLY and CDR2 is FYNNEI. The DNA of the CDR3 is TGTGCCAGCACCCTGGACAGGGGAAATGAAAAACTGTTTTTT. Its protein product is CASTLDRGNEKLFF. The full variable domain, rest sourced from reference TRBV2 and TRBJ1-4, is EPEVTQTPSHQVTQMGQEVILRCVPISNHLYFYWYRQILGQKVEFLVSFYNNEISEKSEIFDDQFSVERPDGSNFTLKIRSTKLEDSAMYFCASTLDRGNEKLFFGSGTQLSVL.

This clone showed up just once. The chain is built from TRBV28 and TRBJ1-4; D is unclear. The V end was cut by 4 bases, the J end by 8 bases, with 17 bases between. There are 15 residues in the CDR3. Germline CDR1 and CDR2: MDHEN and SYDVKM. This chain's CDR3 is CASSYPEGTQEKLFF. DNA for the CDR3: TGTGCCAGCAGTTACCCTGAGGGAACGCAAGAAAAACTGTTTTTT.

This chain joins TRBV18 and TRBJ2-3, with 11 bases that match TRBD2. Germline-derived CDR1 and CDR2 are KGHSH and LQKENI. The V and J ends lost 0 bases and 2 bases, in that order; junction bases with no gene match: 4. There are 17 residues in the CDR3. CDR3 region: CASSPPTSGGYTDTQYF. CDR3 coding DNA: TGTGCCAGCTCACCACCAACTAGCGGGGGCTACACAGATACGCAGTATTTT.

The V and J genes are TRBV5-1 and TRBJ2-7; D is possibly TRBD1 (5 bases). The CDR3 consists of 12 residues. The V and J ends lost 5 bases and 1 base respectively, with 7 bases between them. CDR1 and CDR2 (germline): SGHRS, YFSETQ. The CDR3 loop is CASRQESYEQYF. The CDR3, as DNA: TGCGCCAGCAGACAGGAGTCCTACGAGCAGTACTTC.

V and J are TRBV5-1 and TRBJ2-1, with D perhaps TRBD2 (6 bases). The CDR3 extends over 13 amino acids. Germline lookup yields CDR1 SGHRS and CDR2 YFSETQ. The V end was cut by 4 bases, the J end by 4 bases, with 9 bases between. In DNA, the CDR3 is TGCGCCAGCAGCGGGGGACTTTACAATGAGCAGTTCTTC. Its translation: CASSGGLYNEQFF. The full variable domain, completed using reference TRBV5-1 and TRBJ2-1, is KAGVTQTPRYLIKTRGQQVTLSCSPISGHRSVSWYQQTPGQGLQFLFEYFSETQRNKGNFPGRFSGRQFSNSRSEMNVSTLELGDSALYLCASSGGLYNEQFFGPGTRLTVL.

This rearrangement joins TRBV6-5 to TRBJ2-2; possible D gene TRBD1, 5 bases. Germline assignment: CDR1 MNHEY and CDR2 SVGAGI. Between the trimmed V and J ends, which lost 0 bases and 2 bases, there was a span of 7 bases. The CDR3 consists of 15 residues. CDR3 protein: CASSYSGVNTGELFF. In nucleotides, the CDR3 is TGTGCCAGCAGTTACTCAGGGGTAAACACCGGGGAGCTGTTTTTT.